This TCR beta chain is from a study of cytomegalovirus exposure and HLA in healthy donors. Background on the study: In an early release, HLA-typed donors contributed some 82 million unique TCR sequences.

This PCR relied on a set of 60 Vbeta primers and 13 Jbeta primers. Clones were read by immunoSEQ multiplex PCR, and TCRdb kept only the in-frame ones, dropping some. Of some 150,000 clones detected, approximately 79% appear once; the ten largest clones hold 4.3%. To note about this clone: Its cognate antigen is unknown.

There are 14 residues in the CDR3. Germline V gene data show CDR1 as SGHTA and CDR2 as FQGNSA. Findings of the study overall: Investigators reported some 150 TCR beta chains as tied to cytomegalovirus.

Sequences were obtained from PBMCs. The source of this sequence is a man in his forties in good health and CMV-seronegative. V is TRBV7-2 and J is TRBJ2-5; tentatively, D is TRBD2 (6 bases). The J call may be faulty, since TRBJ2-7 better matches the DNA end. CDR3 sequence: CASSLGRGSYEQYF. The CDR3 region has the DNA TGTGCCAGCAGCTTAGGGAGGGGTTCCTACGAGCAGTACTTC.